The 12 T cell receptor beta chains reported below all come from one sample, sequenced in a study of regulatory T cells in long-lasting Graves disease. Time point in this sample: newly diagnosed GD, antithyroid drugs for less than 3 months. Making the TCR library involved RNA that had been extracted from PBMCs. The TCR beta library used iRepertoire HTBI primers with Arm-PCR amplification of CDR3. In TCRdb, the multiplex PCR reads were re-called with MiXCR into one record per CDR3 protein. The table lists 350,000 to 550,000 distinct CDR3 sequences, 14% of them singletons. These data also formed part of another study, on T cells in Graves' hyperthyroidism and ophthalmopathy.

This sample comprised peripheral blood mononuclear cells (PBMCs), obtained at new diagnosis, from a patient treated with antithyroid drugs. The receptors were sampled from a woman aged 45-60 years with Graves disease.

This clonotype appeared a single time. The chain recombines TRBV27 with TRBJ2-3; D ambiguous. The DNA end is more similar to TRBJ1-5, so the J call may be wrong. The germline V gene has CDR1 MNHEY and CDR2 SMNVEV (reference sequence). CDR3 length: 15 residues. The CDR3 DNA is TGTGCCAGCAGTCCTTTAGCGGGTGGCACAGATACGCAGCATTTT. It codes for CASSPLAGGTDTQHF.

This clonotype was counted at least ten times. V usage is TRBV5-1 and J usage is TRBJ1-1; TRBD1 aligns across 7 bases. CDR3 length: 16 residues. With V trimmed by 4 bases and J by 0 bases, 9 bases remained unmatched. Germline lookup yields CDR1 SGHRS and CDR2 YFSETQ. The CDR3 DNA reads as TGCGCCAGCAGCCCCGATATACAGGGGCTGAACACTGAAGCTTTCTTT. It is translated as CASSPDIQGLNTEAFF.

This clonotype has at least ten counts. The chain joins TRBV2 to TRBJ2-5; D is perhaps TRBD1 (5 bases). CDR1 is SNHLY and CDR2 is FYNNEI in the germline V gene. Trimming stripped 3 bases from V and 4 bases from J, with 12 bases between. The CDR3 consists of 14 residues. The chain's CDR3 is CASSDGQGLETQYF. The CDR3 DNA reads TGTGCCAGCAGTGATGGGCAGGGCCTAGAGACCCAGTACTTC.

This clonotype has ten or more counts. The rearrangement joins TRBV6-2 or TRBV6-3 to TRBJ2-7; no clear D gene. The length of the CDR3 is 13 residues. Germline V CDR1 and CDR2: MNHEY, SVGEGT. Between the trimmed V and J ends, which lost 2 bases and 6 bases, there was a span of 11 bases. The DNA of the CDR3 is TGTGCCAGCAGTTACCTATTGTGGGGCGAGCAGTACTTC. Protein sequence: CASSYLLWGEQYF.

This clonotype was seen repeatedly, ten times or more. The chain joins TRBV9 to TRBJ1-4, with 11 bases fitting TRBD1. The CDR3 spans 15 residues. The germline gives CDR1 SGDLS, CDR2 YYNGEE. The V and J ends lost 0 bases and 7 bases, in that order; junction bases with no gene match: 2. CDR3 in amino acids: CASSVAGQGGEKLFF. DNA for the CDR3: TGTGCCAGCAGCGTAGCGGGACAGGGGGGTGAAAAACTGTTTTTT.

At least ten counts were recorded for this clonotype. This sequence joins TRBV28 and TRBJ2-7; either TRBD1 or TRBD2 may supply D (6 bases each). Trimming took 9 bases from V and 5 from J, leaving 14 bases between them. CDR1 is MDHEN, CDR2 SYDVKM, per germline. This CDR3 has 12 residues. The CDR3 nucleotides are TGTGCCAGTTGCTTGGGGGGCCACGAGCAGTACTTC. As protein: CASCLGGHEQYF.

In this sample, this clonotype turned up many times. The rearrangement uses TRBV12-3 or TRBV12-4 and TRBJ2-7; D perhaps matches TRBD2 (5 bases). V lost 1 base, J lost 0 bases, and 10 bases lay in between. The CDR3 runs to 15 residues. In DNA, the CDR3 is TGTGCCAGCAGTTTAGACCTCGGAGGCTCCTACGAGCAGTACTTC. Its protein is CASSLDLGGSYEQYF.

The CDR3 loop reads CASSYSGRVDSDYGYTF. The CDR3 coding sequence is TGTGCCAGCAGTTACTCGGGCAGGGTGGATTCGGACTATGGCTACACCTTC. The rearrangement uses TRBV6-2 or TRBV6-3 and TRBJ1-2; D perhaps matches TRBD1 (5 bases). The CDR3 length is 17 residues. With 0 bases removed from V and 3 bases from J, the gap between germline ends came to 17 bases. The germline V gene encodes CDR1 MNHEY and CDR2 SVGEGT.

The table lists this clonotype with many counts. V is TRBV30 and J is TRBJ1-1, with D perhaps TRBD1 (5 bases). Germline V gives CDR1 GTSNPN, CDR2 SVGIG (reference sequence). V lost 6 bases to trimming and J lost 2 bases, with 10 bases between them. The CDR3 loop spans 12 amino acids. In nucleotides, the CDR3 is TGTGCCTGTGTTGACAGCAACACTGAAGCTTTCTTT. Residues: CACVDSNTEAFF.

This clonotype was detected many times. Written as DNA, the CDR3 is TGTGCCAGCATCGGGGACAGGTTGAACACTGAAGCTTTCTTT. This gives the protein CASIGDRLNTEAFF. The chain couples TRBV12-3 or TRBV12-4 to TRBJ1-1; 8 positions match TRBD1. This CDR3 contains 14 residues. The V and J ends lost 7 bases and 0 bases, in that order; junction bases with no gene match: 4.

In DNA, the CDR3 is TGTGCCAGCAGCTGGACGGGTGGGGCCAACGTCCTGACTTTC. Protein sequence: CASSWTGGANVLTF. The gene calls are TRBV7-3 and TRBJ2-6; no clear D. Trimming took off 4 bases at V and 3 bases at J, with 7 bases between the two ends. Germline-derived CDR1 and CDR2 are SGHTA and FQGTGA. The CDR3 runs to 14 residues. The variable domain in full, completed from reference TRBV7-3 and TRBJ2-6, reads GAGVSQTPSNKVTEKGKYVELRCDPISGHTALYWYRQSLGQGPEFLIYFQGTGAADDSGLPNDRFFAVRPEGSVSTLKIQRTERGDSAVYLCASSWTGGANVLTFGAGSRLTVL.

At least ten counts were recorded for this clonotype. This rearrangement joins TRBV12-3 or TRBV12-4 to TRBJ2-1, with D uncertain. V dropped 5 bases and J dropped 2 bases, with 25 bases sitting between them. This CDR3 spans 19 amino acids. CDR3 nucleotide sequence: TGTGCCAGCAGTCTAGACGTCGGTGGTGTCCTTGGGCCCTACAATGAGCAGTTCTTC. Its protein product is CASSLDVGGVLGPYNEQFF.